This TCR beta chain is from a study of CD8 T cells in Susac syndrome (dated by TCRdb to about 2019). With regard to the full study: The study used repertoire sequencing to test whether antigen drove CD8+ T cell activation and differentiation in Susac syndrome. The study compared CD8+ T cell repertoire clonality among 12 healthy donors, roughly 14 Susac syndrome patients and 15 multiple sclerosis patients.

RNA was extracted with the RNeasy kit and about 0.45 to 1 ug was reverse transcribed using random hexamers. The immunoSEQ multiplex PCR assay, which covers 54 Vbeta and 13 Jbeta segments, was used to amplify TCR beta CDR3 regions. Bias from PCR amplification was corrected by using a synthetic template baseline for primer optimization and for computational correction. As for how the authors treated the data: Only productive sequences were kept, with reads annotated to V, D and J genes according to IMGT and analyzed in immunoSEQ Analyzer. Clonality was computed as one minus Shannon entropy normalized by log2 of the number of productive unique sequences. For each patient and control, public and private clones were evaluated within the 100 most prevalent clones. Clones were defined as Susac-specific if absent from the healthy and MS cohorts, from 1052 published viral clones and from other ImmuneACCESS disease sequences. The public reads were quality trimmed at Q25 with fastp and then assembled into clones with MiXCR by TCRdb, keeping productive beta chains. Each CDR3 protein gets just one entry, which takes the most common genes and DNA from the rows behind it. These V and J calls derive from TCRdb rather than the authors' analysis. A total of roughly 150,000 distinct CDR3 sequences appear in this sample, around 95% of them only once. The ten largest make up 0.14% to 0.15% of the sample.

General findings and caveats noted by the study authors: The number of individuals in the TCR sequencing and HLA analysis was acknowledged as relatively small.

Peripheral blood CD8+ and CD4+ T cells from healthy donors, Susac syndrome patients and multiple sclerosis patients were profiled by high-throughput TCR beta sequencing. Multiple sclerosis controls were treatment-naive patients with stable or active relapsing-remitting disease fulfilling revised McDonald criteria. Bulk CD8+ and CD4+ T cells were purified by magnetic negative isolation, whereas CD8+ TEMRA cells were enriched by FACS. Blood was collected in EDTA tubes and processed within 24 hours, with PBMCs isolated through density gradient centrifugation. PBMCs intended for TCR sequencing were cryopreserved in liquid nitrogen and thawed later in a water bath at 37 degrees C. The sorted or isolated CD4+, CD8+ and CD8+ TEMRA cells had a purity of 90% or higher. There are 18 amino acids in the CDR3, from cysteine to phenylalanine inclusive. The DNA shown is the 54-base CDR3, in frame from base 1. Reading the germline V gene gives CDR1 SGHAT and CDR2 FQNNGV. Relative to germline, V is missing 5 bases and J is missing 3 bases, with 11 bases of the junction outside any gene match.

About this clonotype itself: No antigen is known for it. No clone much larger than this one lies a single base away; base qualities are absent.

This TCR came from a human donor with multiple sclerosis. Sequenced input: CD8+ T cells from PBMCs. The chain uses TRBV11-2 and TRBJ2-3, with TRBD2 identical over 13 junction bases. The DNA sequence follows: TGTGCCAGCAGCCTAACTAGCGGGGGGGCCGTGCGGACAGATACGCAGTATTTT. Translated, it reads CASSLTSGGAVRTDTQYF.